The clone carrying this T cell receptor beta chain was counted only a few times. With V trimmed by 3 bases and J by 4 bases, 5 bases remained unmatched. The CDR3 runs to 15 residues. CDR1 is LGHDT, CDR2 YNNKEL, per germline (reference sequence). TCRdb re-called the PCR reads with MiXCR, one entry per CDR3 protein. The top ten clones hold about 9.9% of a sample with some 85,000 distinct CDR3 sequences, approximately 49% of them seen once. This sample stems from a study of CDR3 diversity in severe acne. This clonotype was obtained from a male donor with severe acne vulgaris. The rearrangement links TRBV3-1 to TRBJ2-4, with 8 bases that match TRBD1. Sequencing was performed on blood. The CDR3 DNA reads as TGTGCCAGCAGCCAGACCAGGGGGCAAAAAAACATTCAGTACTTC. Translation gives CASSQTRGQKNIQYF.